This T cell receptor (beta chain) was retrieved from a study of Graves' ophthalmopathy and Graves' hyperthyroidism. Amplification targeted the TCR beta CDR3 regions, with RNA transcripts as the source material. In the first round, RT-PCR was carried out with HTBI primers, and a multiplex PCR formed the second round. In TCRdb, the multiplex PCR reads were re-called with MiXCR into one record per CDR3 protein. The sample has hundreds of thousands of distinct CDR3 sequences, 20% to 25% seen once. Per the germline V gene, CDR1 is SGDLS and CDR2 is YYNGEE. Germline trimming cut 3 bases from V and 0 bases from J; bases unmatched to any gene: 9. This CDR3 is built from 17 residues. This clonotype came up a few times. Its target is unknown. The hyperthyroidism patients had a new diagnosis of under 2 months' duration and were aged 18 to 65. Clinical symptoms and serum thyroxine were used for diagnosis; TRAb, thyroid ultrasound and orbital computed tomography were also relied on.

The study's findings and limits: This model predicted ophthalmopathy progression (sensitivity 65% to 71%, specificity approximately 77%). Blood also held most thyroid clonotypes expanded above 0.001 frequency.

The clonotype was recovered from a woman younger than 35 with stable Graves' hyperthyroidism. Sequenced input: peripheral blood. The rearrangement uses TRBV9 and TRBJ2-7, with 10 positions matching TRBD1. The CDR3 is CASSAGTGAPSSYEQYF. DNA for the CDR3: TGTGCCAGCAGCGCCGGGACAGGGGCGCCGAGCTCCTACGAGCAGTACTTC.